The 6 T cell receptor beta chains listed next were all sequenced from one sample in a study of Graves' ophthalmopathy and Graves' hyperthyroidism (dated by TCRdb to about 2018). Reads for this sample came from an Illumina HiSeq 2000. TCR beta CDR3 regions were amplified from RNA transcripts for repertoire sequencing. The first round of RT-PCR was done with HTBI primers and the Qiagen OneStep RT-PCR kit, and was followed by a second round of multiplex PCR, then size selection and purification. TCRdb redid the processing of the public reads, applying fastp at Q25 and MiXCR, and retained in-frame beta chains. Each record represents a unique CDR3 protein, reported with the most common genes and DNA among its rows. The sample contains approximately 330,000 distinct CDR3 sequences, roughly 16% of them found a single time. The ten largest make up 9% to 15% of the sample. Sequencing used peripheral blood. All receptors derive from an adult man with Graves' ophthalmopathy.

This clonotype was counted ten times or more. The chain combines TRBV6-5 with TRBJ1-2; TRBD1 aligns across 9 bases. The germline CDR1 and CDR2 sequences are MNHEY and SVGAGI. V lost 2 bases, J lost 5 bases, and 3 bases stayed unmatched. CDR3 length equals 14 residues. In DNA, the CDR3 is TGTGCCAGCAGTTACAGGGACAGGGATTATGGCTACACCTTC. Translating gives CASSYRDRDYGYTF.

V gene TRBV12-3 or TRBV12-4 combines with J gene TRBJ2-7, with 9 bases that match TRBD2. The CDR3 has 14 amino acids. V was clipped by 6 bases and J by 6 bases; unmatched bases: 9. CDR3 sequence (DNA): TGTGCCAGCAGCTCTAGCGGGACGGCTGCCGAGCAGTACTTC. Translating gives CASSSSGTAAEQYF.

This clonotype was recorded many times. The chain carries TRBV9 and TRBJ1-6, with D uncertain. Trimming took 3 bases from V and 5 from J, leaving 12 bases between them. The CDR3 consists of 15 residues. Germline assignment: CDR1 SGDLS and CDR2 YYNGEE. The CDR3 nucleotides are TGTGCCAGCAGCGAAGTGGGCGCCCATAATTCACCCCTCCACTTT. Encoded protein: CASSEVGAHNSPLHF.

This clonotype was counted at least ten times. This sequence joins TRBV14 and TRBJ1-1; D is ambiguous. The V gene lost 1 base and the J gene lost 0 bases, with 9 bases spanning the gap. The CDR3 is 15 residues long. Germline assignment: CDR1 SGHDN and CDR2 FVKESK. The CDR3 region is CASSQVAGMNTEAFF. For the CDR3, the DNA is TGTGCCAGCAGCCAAGTGGCGGGCATGAACACTGAAGCTTTCTTT. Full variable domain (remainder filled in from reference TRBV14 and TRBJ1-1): EAGVTQFPSHSVIEKGQTVTLRCDPISGHDNLYWYRRVMGKEIKFLLHFVKESKQDESGMPNNRFLAERTGGTYSTLKVQPAELEDSGVYFCASSQVAGMNTEAFFGQGTRLTVV.

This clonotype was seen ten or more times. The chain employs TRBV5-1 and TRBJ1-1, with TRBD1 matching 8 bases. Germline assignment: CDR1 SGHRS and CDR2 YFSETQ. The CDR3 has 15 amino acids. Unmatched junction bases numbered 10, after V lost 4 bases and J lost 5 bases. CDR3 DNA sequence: TGCGCCAGCAGCCCCAGGACAGGGAAAACTACTGAAGCTTTCTTT. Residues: CASSPRTGKTTEAFF.

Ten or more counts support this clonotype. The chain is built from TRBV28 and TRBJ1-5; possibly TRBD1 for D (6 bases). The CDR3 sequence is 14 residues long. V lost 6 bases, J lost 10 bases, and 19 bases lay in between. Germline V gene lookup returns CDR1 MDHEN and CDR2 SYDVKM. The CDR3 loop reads CASSLTGDNLPQHF. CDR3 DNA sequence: TGTGCCAGCAGCTTGACAGGCGATAATCTACCCCAGCATTTT.